Listed here are 5 T cell receptor beta chains from one sample, sequenced in a study of T-cell memory formation after mild COVID-19. MiXCR, run by TCRdb on the 5' RACE reads, gives a single entry per CDR3 protein. This sample yields over 350,000 distinct CDR3 sequences, of which 20% to 25% are seen a single time; around 9.5% belongs to the top ten. Sample: PBMCs or a T cell subset sorted from them (not recorded which). Receptors originate from an adult woman who had mild COVID-19 (a few samples of this study predate the infection). Cell type and time point are not known.

The chain has TRBV18 and TRBJ2-1; the match to TRBD2 covers 7 bases. The CDR3 runs 16 residues. From germline, CDR1 is KGHSH and CDR2 LQKENI. V trimming: 3 bases; J trimming: 8 bases; junction bases outside the gene matches: 13. The CDR3 region has the DNA TGTGCCAGCTCACCCCTGGGAGGGCCGAAGGTCTATGAGCAGTTCTTC. Translating gives CASSPLGGPKVYEQFF.

The V and J genes are TRBV7-9 and TRBJ1-2; D uncertain. The CDR3 contains 12 residues. Between the trimmed V and J ends, which lost 4 bases and 3 bases, there was a span of 6 bases. The germline V gene has CDR1 SEHNR and CDR2 FQNEAQ (reference sequence). Here the CDR3 DNA reads TGTGCCAGCAGCTCAGATTACTATGGCTACACCTTC. Its protein product is CASSSDYYGYTF. The full variable domain, its missing parts supplied by reference TRBV7-9 and TRBJ1-2, is DTGVSQNPRHKITKRGQNVTFRCDPISEHNRLYWYRQTLGQGPEFLTYFQNEAQLEKSRLLSDRFSAERPKGSFSTLEIQRTEQGDSAMYLCASSSDYYGYTFGSGTRLTVV.

This rearrangement joins TRBV7-2 to TRBJ2-7, with 7 positions matching TRBD2. With 5 bases clipped from V and 4 bases from J, the junction kept 11 bases outside the gene matches. Germline lookup yields CDR1 SGHTA and CDR2 FQGNSA. This CDR3 has 15 amino acids. As DNA, the CDR3 is TGTGCCAGCAGCCCCTTCAGCGGGAAGTCTTACGAGCAGTACTTC. Its translation: CASSPFSGKSYEQYF.

The V gene is TRBV6-6, the J gene TRBJ2-7; 7 nucleotides align to TRBD1. The J segment lost 3 bases and the V segment lost 8 bases, leaving 16 bases of the junction unmatched. This CDR3 has 16 amino acids. The germline CDR1 and CDR2 sequences are MNHNY and SVGAGI (reference sequence). The CDR3 nucleotides read TGTGCCAGCTCGCCAACCCTACAGGGGAGCAGCTACGAGCAGTACTTC. Translating it yields CASSPTLQGSSYEQYF.

This clonotype was counted only a few times. The J gene is TRBJ2-7, the V gene TRBV10-3; maybe TRBD1 (6 bases). This CDR3 spans 13 amino acids. Germline assignment: CDR1 ENHRY and CDR2 SYGVKD. V lost 2 bases, J lost 5 bases, and 10 bases lay in between. The CDR3: CAISEDQGNEQYF. In DNA, the CDR3 is TGTGCCATCAGTGAGGACCAGGGGAACGAGCAGTACTTC.